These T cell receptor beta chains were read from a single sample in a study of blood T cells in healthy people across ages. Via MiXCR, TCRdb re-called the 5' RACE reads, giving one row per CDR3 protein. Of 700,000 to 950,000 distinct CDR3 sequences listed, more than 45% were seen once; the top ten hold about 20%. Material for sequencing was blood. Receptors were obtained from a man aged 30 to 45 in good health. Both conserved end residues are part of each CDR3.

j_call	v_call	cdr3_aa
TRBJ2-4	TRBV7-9	CASSPDGMHLFQYF
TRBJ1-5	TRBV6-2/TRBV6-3	CASSYNSMRIGMPQHF
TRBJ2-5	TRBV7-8	CASSLLQGDSPETQYF
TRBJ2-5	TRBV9	CASSVAGGQRETQYF
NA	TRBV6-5	CASSYDYSADEQYF
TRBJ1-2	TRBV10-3	CAISVGLCGYTF
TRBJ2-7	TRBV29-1	CSVQGARLYEQYF
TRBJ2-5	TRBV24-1	CATSESYQETQYF
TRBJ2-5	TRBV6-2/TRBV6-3	CASTPAAGLAHVETQYF
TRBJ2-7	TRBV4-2	CARHRQGTYEQYF
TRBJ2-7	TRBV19	CASSILGETDEQYF
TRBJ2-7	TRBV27	CASSKLRGGASEQYF
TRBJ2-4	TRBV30	CAWSDGLAKNIQYF
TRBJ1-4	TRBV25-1	CASSDNLGDNEKLFF
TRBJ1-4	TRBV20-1	CSASSPGTDPNEKLFF
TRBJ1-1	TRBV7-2	CASSALGQGVTEAFF
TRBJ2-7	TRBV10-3	CAISASRRNSYEQYF
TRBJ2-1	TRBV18	CASSETGAASGEQFF
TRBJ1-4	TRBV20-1	CSASWAGKLFF
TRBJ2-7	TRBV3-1	CASATGGSYEQYF
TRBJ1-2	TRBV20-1	CSARDPGLTNYGYTF
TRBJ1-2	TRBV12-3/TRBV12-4	CATHGSEPGYTF
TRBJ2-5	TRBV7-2	CASSSTLGPPETQYF
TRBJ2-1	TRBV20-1	CSAPAGVYSHNEQFF
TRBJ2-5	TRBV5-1	CASSRSGPHETQYF
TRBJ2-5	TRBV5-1	CASSSTGSEPREQYF
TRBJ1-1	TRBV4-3	CASSTTVSTEAFF
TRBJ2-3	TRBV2	CASSEDEIGTQYF
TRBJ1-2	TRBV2	CASPRQGLLGYTF
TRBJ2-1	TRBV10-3	CAISTSLTTMSSDSEQFF
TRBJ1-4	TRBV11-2	CASSRGQGTEKLFF
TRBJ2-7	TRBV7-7	CASSLAGTSYYEQYF
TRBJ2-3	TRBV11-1	CASSFWAGNTDTQYF
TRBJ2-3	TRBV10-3	CAISDRTGQSDTQYF
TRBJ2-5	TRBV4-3	CASSRNPTSGLFDEQYF
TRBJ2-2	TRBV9	CASSVVSSGELFF
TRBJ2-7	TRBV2	CASNVRAYEQYF
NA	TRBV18	CASSPPARTGKGYEQYF
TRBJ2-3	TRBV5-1	CASSSRAGGPADTQYF
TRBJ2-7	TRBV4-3	CASSQSWGYEQYF
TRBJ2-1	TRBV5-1	CASSLDGGVGYNEQFF
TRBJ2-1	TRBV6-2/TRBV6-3	CASRPGVRNEQFF
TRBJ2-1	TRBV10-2	CAIRTQANEQFF
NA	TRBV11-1	CASSEPESEQYF
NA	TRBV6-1	CASRETGVETQFF
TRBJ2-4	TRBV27	CASGPVGGAKNIQYF
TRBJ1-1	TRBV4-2	CATGGGPEVTEAFF
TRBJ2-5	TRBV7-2	CASSLVSRETQYF
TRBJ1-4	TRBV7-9	CASSLVGRNEKLFF
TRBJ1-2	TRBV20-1	CSASSTGSNYGYTF